This T cell receptor beta chain came from a study of blood T cell repertoires in COVID-19. CDR1 is SGHNT and CDR2 is YYREEE in the germline V gene (reference sequence). The CDR3 consists of 14 residues. J gave up 4 bases and V 5 bases, and 7 bases lay outside the gene matches. Participants were aged about 18 to 100 years from 20 to 30 US areas. All recovered Cohort 3 donors got two negative PCRs, got clearance, or saw symptom resolution. Data came from immunoSEQ multiplex PCR; TCRdb stores just in-frame clones and leaves some out. This sample carries about 130,000 clones, under 85% of them seen once, and the ten largest clones take 18%.

Sequenced sample: PBMCs or T cells enriched from blood (not recorded which). The receptor was derived from a man between 25 and 39 years old who had recovered from COVID-19. The chain has TRBV5-4 and TRBJ1-1; the match to TRBD1 covers 8 bases. The CDR3 coding sequence is TGTGCCAGCAGTTATTGGACAGGGACCACTGAAGCTTTCTTT. Its protein product is CASSYWTGTTEAFF.